The T cell receptor beta chain described here comes from a study of identical twins. V was clipped by 6 bases and J by 5 bases, with 16 bases between them. The germline V gene has CDR1 SGHNT and CDR2 YENEEA. The length of the CDR3 is 14 residues. From the 5' RACE reads, TCRdb called clonotypes with MiXCR, one entry per CDR3 protein. The sample has 700,000 or so distinct CDR3 sequences; approximately 21% are singletons. A further study also used this sample, focusing on T cells expressing NK-cell markers. That study adds: From sorted CD3+CD56+NKG2C+, CD3+CD56+NKG2C- and CD3+CD56-NKG2C+ T cells came the TCR beta repertoires.

What was sequenced was PBMCs. This chain joins TRBV11-3 and TRBJ1-1; D call uncertain. This clonotype was obtained from a woman aged 18-30 years in good health. The CDR3 spells CASSFRSGVTEAFF. CDR3 nucleotides: TGTGCCAGCAGTTTTAGAAGTGGGGTTACTGAAGCTTTCTTT.